These T cell receptor beta chains were read from a single sample in a study of T cell responses to AZD1222 COVID-19 vaccine. The protocol was immunoSEQ multiplex PCR, while the TCRdb copy is restricted to in-frame clones and leaves out a portion. The sample lists over 45,000 clones, roughly nine tenths seen once, with about 14% in the top ten. The sample was peripheral blood, taken 28 days after the second AZD1222 dose. These receptors were obtained from an adult who received the AZD1222 COVID-19 vaccine. Both conserved end residues are part of each CDR3. D genes are given only for firm matches. For some rows the clone size is stated as once, few or many, or as a class when expanded; others skip it.

TRBV30	.	.	TRBJ1-5	TGTGCCTGGAGTGTACCCACAGGCGACTTTAGCAATCAGCCCCAGCATTTT	CAWSVPTGDFSNQPQHF
TRBV9	TRBD2	once	TRBJ2-3	TGTGCCAGCAGTCCCGGACTAGCGGGAACAGATACGCAGTATTTT	CASSPGLAGTDTQYF
TRBV19	TRBD1	.	TRBJ1-5	TGTGCCAGTAGCCAGACAGGGGATGGGGATCAGCCCCAGCATTTT	CASSQTGDGDQPQHF
TRBV3-1/TRBV3-2	.	.	TRBJ1-4	TGTGCCAGCAGCCAAGACCCCCCGGGGTTAAGGGAAAAACTGTTTTTT	CASSQDPPGLREKLFF
TRBV7-2	.	.	TRBJ2-1	TGTGCCAGCAGCCCCTTTCCTAGGGGCGGGCTTCGCCCTGAGCAGTTCTTC	CASSPFPRGGLRPEQFF
TRBV9	.	.	TRBJ2-3	TGTGCCAGCAAGGGTCGGGTTGGCACAGATACGCAGTATTTT	CASKGRVGTDTQYF
TRBV24-1	.	.	TRBJ2-3	TGTGCCACCAGTGACGCTGGTCGGGGCACAGATACGCAGTATTTT	CATSDAGRGTDTQYF
TRBV7-6	.	.	TRBJ1-4	TGTGCCAGCAGCTTAAACCCAGGGGCTATCTCTAATGAAAAACTGTTTTTT	CASSLNPGAISNEKLFF
TRBV7-2	.	.	TRBJ1-3	TGTGCCAGCAGCTTAGAGGGGCAGTCCTCTGGAAACACCATATATTTT	CASSLEGQSSGNTIYF
TRBV27	TRBD1	.	TRBJ2-7	TGTGCCAGCCCACCGGGACAGGACAGCTACGAGCAGTACTTC	CASPPGQDSYEQYF
TRBV30	.	.	TRBJ1-2	TGTGCCTGGAGTGTAGGTGGATGGGGCCAAGGCTACACCTTC	CAWSVGGWGQGYTF
TRBV27	.	.	TRBJ1-2	TGTGCCAGCAGGAGGGGGAGGTTTGGCTATGGCTACACCTTC	CASRRGRFGYGYTF
TRBV5-1	.	.	TRBJ2-7	TGCGCCAGCAGCTTAGGGTACGAGCAGTACTTC	CASSLGYEQYF
TRBV29-1	TRBD1	.	TRBJ2-7	TGCAGCGTGCCACAGGGGGCACCTCCTTACGAGCAGTACTTC	CSVPQGAPPYEQYF
TRBV7-2	.	.	TRBJ1-5	TGTGCCAGCAGCTCGTTATCGGGTCAGCCCCAGCATTTT	CASSSLSGQPQHF
TRBV18	TRBD2	.	TRBJ2-7	TGTGCCAGCTCACTGAGACTAGCGGGAGAGGTCTACGAGCAGTACTTC	CASSLRLAGEVYEQYF
TRBV27	.	.	TRBJ2-2	TGTGCCAGCAGTTGGTTGATCGCGTCGAACACCGGGGAGCTGTTTTTT	CASSWLIASNTGELFF
TRBV7-2	.	.	TRBJ2-1	TGTGCCAGCAGCTTATTTGTGACAGCAACCTACAATGAGCAGTTCTTC	CASSLFVTATYNEQFF
TRBV27	TRBD1	once	TRBJ1-1	TGTGCCAGCAGTTTGCGGGACAGTGCTTCTGAAGCTTTCTTT	CASSLRDSASEAFF
TRBV19	.	.	TRBJ1-5	TGTGCCAGTAGTATAGGGGGCAGATACGGGGATCAGCCCCAGCATTTT	CASSIGGRYGDQPQHF
TRBV7-2	TRBD1	once	TRBJ1-2	TGTGCCAGCAGCTTGGCTGGACAGGGGGCTGGAGGCTACACCTTC	CASSLAGQGAGGYTF
TRBV7-2	.	.	TRBJ1-1	TGTGCCAGCAGCTTAGCTCAGGGTCCCCTTGAAGCTTTCTTT	CASSLAQGPLEAFF
TRBV2	.	.	TRBJ2-7	TGTGCCAGCAGTGAAATGGCGGCCTATAGCTCCTACGAGCAGTACTTC	CASSEMAAYSSYEQYF
TRBV30	.	.	TRBJ1-2	TGTGCCTGGAGCCTTCGGGGGCGAGTGGGCTACACCTTC	CAWSLRGRVGYTF
TRBV18	.	.	TRBJ2-1	TGTGCCAGCTCCCCCGGACCTTACAATGAGCAGTTCTTC	CASSPGPYNEQFF
TRBV5-8	TRBD2	.	TRBJ2-1	TGTGCCAGCAGCCCCTCCGCTAGCGGGATTACCTACAATGAGCAGTTCTTC	CASSPSASGITYNEQFF
TRBV25-1	TRBD2	.	TRBJ2-7	TGTGCCAGCGGAGGGACTAGTAGGGCTTCGAGCTCCTACGAGCAGTACTTC	CASGGTSRASSSYEQYF
TRBV6-1	.	.	TRBJ1-6	TGTGCCAGCAGCCGACAGTCGAATTCACCCCTCCACTTT	CASSRQSNSPLHF
TRBV30	TRBD1	.	TRBJ1-5	TGTGCCTGGAGTGTACAGGGGGGTTTTGATCAGCCCCAGCATTTT	CAWSVQGGFDQPQHF
TRBV6-4	.	.	TRBJ2-1	TGTGCCAGCAGCCCGACGGGAGTTGTCAATGAGCAGTTCTTC	CASSPTGVVNEQFF
TRBV5-5	.	.	TRBJ1-3	TGTGCCAGTCCCTATTCCACCGCAGCACTTTCTGGAAACACCATATATTTT	CASPYSTAALSGNTIYF
TRBV7-9	TRBD1	.	TRBJ1-3	TGTGCCAGCAGCACCCGGACAGGGCGAGGAAACACCATATATTTT	CASSTRTGRGNTIYF
TRBV12-3/TRBV12-4	.	.	TRBJ1-5	TGTGCCAGCAGCTTCCAGAATCAGCCCCAGCATTTT	CASSFQNQPQHF
TRBV18	.	.	TRBJ1-1	TGTGCCAGCTCACCGACAGGAGAAGCTTTCTTT	CASSPTGEAFF
TRBV29-1	TRBD2	.	TRBJ2-3	TGCAGCGTTGTCGGGGACCCCACTAGCGGAAACACAGATACGCAGTATTTT	CSVVGDPTSGNTDTQYF
TRBV25-1	TRBD1	.	TRBJ2-7	TGTGCCAGCACCGGGACAGACTCCTACGAGCAGTACTTC	CASTGTDSYEQYF
TRBV6-1	TRBD1	.	TRBJ2-6	TGTGCCAGCAGTGAAACCAACAGGGGGGTCTCTGGGGCCAACGTCCTGACTTTC	CASSETNRGVSGANVLTF
TRBV20-1	.	.	TRBJ2-2	TGCAGTGCTACAGGGGCCGGGGAGCTGTTTTTT	CSATGAGELFF
TRBV29-1	TRBD1	.	TRBJ1-1	TGCAGCGCCTCAATAACCGGGACAGCGAACACTGAAGCTTTCTTT	CSASITGTANTEAFF
TRBV5-1	TRBD2	.	TRBJ2-1	TGCGCCAGCAGCTTGGGACTAGCGACAAACAATGAGCAGTTCTTC	CASSLGLATNNEQFF
TRBV7-8	.	.	TRBJ1-1	TGTGCCAGCAGCCAGGACAGAAGGAACACTGAAGCTTTCTTT	CASSQDRRNTEAFF
TRBV11-3	.	.	TRBJ1-1	TGTGCCAGCAGCTTCCGGGGGTTACCTGAAGCTTTCTTT	CASSFRGLPEAFF
TRBV7-9	TRBD2	.	TRBJ2-1	TGTGCCAGCAGCAAAACTAGCGGGAGGGCCCTCAATGAGCAGTTCTTC	CASSKTSGRALNEQFF
TRBV28	TRBD1	.	TRBJ2-2	TGTGCCAGCAGTTCTCTACAGGGGGTCTGGGGGGAGCTGTTTTTT	CASSSLQGVWGELFF
TRBV5-5	.	.	TRBJ2-1	TGTGCCAGCAGCCCACACGTGACGACAAGGGTCTTCAACTCCTACAATGAGCAGTTCTTC	CASSPHVTTRVFNSYNEQFF
TRBV19	.	.	TRBJ1-5	TGTGCCAGTAGGGACTCCCCGAATCAGCCCCAGCATTTT	CASRDSPNQPQHF
TRBV24-1	.	.	TRBJ2-7	TGTGCCACCAGTCCGGGGGCTGGTGGATACGAGCAGTACTTC	CATSPGAGGYEQYF
TRBV18	.	.	TRBJ2-1	TGTGCCAGCTCACCTAGGCGGGATGAGCAGTTCTTC	CASSPRRDEQFF
TRBV6-2/TRBV6-3	.	.	TRBJ1-4	TGTGCCAGCAGTCTTCACAGTGCTACTAATGAAAAACTGTTTTTT	CASSLHSATNEKLFF
TRBV29-1	.	.	TRBJ1-2	TGCAGCGCCGCCCCTCGGGCCCGGGGGGATGGCTACACCTTC	CSAAPRARGDGYTF
TRBV6-5	TRBD1	.	TRBJ2-7	TGTGCCAGCAGTTACCTTACAACAGGGGACGAGCAGTACTTC	CASSYLTTGDEQYF
TRBV5-5	.	.	TRBJ1-6	TGTGCCAGCAGCTTGTTATCCGGGGGGAGAGGATCTTATAATTCACCCCTCCACTTT	CASSLLSGGRGSYNSPLHF
TRBV9	TRBD2	.	TRBJ2-7	TGTGCCAGCAGCGTAAACCCCAACAGCGGGAGTCTGAACGAGCAGTACTTC	CASSVNPNSGSLNEQYF
TRBV19	TRBD1	.	TRBJ1-2	TGTGCCAGTAGTATAGACCCGGACAGGGGTGGCTACACCTTC	CASSIDPDRGGYTF
TRBV25-1	.	.	TRBJ2-2	TGTGCCAGCAGTCGGGGCAGGGGAAACACCGGGGAGCTGTTTTTT	CASSRGRGNTGELFF
TRBV5-1	TRBD1	.	TRBJ1-2	TGCGCCAGCAGCCCGGGGGACAGGGACCATGGCTACACCTTC	CASSPGDRDHGYTF
TRBV11-3	TRBD1	few	TRBJ2-5	TGTGCCAGCAGCTTAGCAGGGGGCCAAGAGACCCAGTACTTC	CASSLAGGQETQYF
TRBV7-8	TRBD1	.	TRBJ2-1	TGTGCCAGCAGACCTCCAATAGGGACAGGGGGAAGAGATGAGCAGTTCTTC	CASRPPIGTGGRDEQFF
TRBV27	TRBD2	.	TRBJ2-1	TGTGCCAGCAGTTTATCCCTAGCGGGTCTATTAGACAATGAGCAGTTCTTC	CASSLSLAGLLDNEQFF
TRBV5-1	.	.	TRBJ1-1	TGCGCCAGCAGCTTGTTATTGGATTCGAGGAACACTGAAGCTTTCTTT	CASSLLLDSRNTEAFF